One sample yielded the 28 T cell receptor beta chains listed below, sequenced in a study of T cell repertoires in cytomegalovirus infection. TCRdb used MiXCR to reprocess the reads, holding one entry per CDR3 protein. The table records about 140,000 distinct CDR3 sequences, more than 25% of them present only once. For these TCRs, the target antigens are not known. Here the sequenced sample was CD8+ T cells from cultured PBMCs, taken from culture after CMV antigen stimulation. Every receptor here comes from a human donor in good health (CMV status not recorded). Some clones in this sample may be carry-over from other donors' samples.

The rearrangement uses TRBV7-2 and TRBJ1-2; D call uncertain. Trimming left V 4 bases short and J 2 bases short, with 17 bases between. The germline gives CDR1 SGHTA, CDR2 FQGNSA. The CDR3 length is 16 residues. The DNA for the CDR3 is TGTGCCAGCAGCTCTTTTACAAGGGTATTGAACTATGGCTACACCTTC. Protein product: CASSSFTRVLNYGYTF.

The chain joins TRBV11-1 to TRBJ2-1; no clear D gene. CDR3 length equals 15 residues. The germline V and J ends were trimmed by 5 bases and 3 bases, with 14 bases remaining between them. CDR1 SGHAT and CDR2 FQDESV come from the germline V gene (reference sequence). The CDR3 loop is CASSRPVAFYNEQFF. CDR3 DNA: TGTGCCAGCAGCCGGCCCGTTGCGTTCTACAATGAGCAGTTCTTC.

This clonotype was seen more than once but under ten times. J is TRBJ1-5 and V is TRBV27; 8 bases map to TRBD1. The CDR3 totals 14 residues. Germline V gene data show CDR1 as MNHEY and CDR2 as SMNVEV (reference sequence). The trim removed 8 bases at V and 2 bases at J, leaving 5 bases unmatched. CDR3 in DNA: TGTGCCAGCCACGACAGGGGAGGCAATCAGCCCCAGCATTTT. Its translation is CASHDRGGNQPQHF.

The V call is TRBV27, the J call TRBJ2-7; D uncertain. CDR1 is MNHEY and CDR2 is SMNVEV in the germline V gene (reference sequence). The ends were cut back, 6 bases at V and 0 bases at J, with 6 bases in the middle. The CDR3 is 12 residues long. CDR3 DNA: TGTGCCAGCAGCCCAATCTCCTACGAGCAGTACTTC. It translates to CASSPISYEQYF.

This clonotype was picked up many times. The chain combines TRBV19 with TRBJ1-1; no firm D call. This CDR3 is built from 12 residues. Germline CDR1 and CDR2: LNHDA and SQIVND (reference sequence). Trimming left V 6 bases short and J 1 base short, with 6 bases between. The CDR3 sequence is CASSFGNTEAFF. Here the CDR3 DNA reads TGTGCCAGTAGCTTCGGGAACACTGAAGCTTTCTTT.

This clonotype has a handful of counts. The V call is TRBV7-9, the J call TRBJ2-7; maybe TRBD1 (5 bases). CDR1 and CDR2 from the germline V gene are SEHNR and FQNEAQ (reference sequence). V shed 5 bases and J shed 5 bases, with 19 bases lying between them. This CDR3 contains 15 residues. CDR3 sequence reads: CASSPARGQGNEQYF. CDR3 nucleotides: TGTGCCAGCAGCCCGGCCCGAGGCCAGGGTAACGAGCAGTACTTC.

This clonotype was counted only a few times. This chain uses TRBV29-1 with TRBJ2-1; the D is unclear. V lost 4 bases and J lost 4, with 8 bases in between. CDR3 length: 12 amino acids. The germline V gene encodes CDR1 SQVTM and CDR2 ANQGSEA. CDR3 sequence (DNA): TGCAGCGTTGGCGGTCAGTACAATGAGCAGTTCTTC. It specifies CSVGGQYNEQFF.

This clonotype was seen only a few times. V gene TRBV7-2 combines with J gene TRBJ2-7; D is undetermined. CDR1 and CDR2 (germline): SGHTA, FQGNSA. CDR3 length equals 15 residues. V lost 5 bases, J lost 4 bases, and 18 bases lay in between. This chain's CDR3 is CASSTSPDIPYEQYF. As DNA, the CDR3 is TGTGCCAGCAGCACAAGCCCAGACATTCCGTACGAGCAGTACTTC.

This clonotype is a singleton in its sample. V and J are TRBV27 and TRBJ2-7; tentatively, D is TRBD1 (7 bases). This CDR3 contains 15 residues. V was cut by 5 bases and J by 0 bases, with 14 bases left in between. Germline V gene data show CDR1 as MNHEY and CDR2 as SMNVEV (reference sequence). CDR3 residues: CASSAGQLYSYEQYF. The CDR3 region has the DNA TGTGCCAGCAGTGCGGGACAGTTATACTCCTACGAGCAGTACTTC.

The chain has TRBV7-8 and TRBJ2-7, with a possible D match to TRBD1 (6 bases). Germline assignment: CDR1 SGHVS and CDR2 FQNEAQ. This CDR3 contains 14 residues. V lost 1 base and J 2 bases, leaving 9 bases between the germline ends. CDR3: CASSLEWTAYEQYF. The CDR3 DNA reads as TGTGCCAGCAGCTTAGAGTGGACAGCCTACGAGCAGTACTTC.

The genes are TRBV9 and TRBJ2-1; TRBD2 aligns across 16 bases. CDR3 length: 20 residues. Germline CDR1 SGDLS, CDR2 YYNGEE. The V and J ends lost 3 bases and 0 bases, in that order; junction bases with no gene match: 9. CDR3 residues: CASSGLGTSGGESSYNEQFF. The CDR3 DNA reads TGTGCCAGCAGCGGACTGGGGACTAGCGGGGGGGAAAGCTCCTACAATGAGCAGTTCTTC.

This clonotype was seen a handful of times. CDR3 sequence: CASSINNEQFF. In DNA, the CDR3 is TGTGCCAGCAGTATTAACAATGAGCAGTTCTTC. This chain joins TRBV6-1 and TRBJ2-1; no firm D call. Germline CDR1 MNHNS, CDR2 SASEGT. The CDR3 consists of 11 residues. V was cut by 5 bases and J by 5 bases, with 4 bases left in between.

DNA for the CDR3: TGCAGCGTTGCAGGGGGCGCGAGGGAAGATACGCAGTATTTT. It yields the protein CSVAGGAREDTQYF. The chain is built from TRBV29-1 and TRBJ2-3, with 8 bases that match TRBD1. Germline V gene lookup returns CDR1 SQVTM and CDR2 ANQGSEA. V lost 4 bases, J lost 5 bases, and 8 bases stayed unmatched. The CDR3 sequence is 14 residues long.

This clonotype was seen only a few times. The chain carries TRBV19 and TRBJ1-2; 9 bases map to TRBD1. Losses at the gene ends were 7 bases for V and 4 bases for J; bases not matched to a gene: 7. CDR1 LNHDA and CDR2 SQIVND come from the germline V gene (reference sequence). The CDR3 extends over 14 amino acids. The CDR3 is CASTPTGGGYGYTF. Written as DNA, the CDR3 is TGTGCCAGTACCCCGACAGGGGGTGGCTATGGCTACACCTTC.

The V and J genes are TRBV19 and TRBJ1-1; D is uncertain. Germline V gene sequence: CDR1 LNHDA, CDR2 SQIVND (reference sequence). Trimming left V 8 bases short and J 4 bases short, with 11 bases between. There are 12 residues in the CDR3. The CDR3 is CASASGSTEAFF. CDR3 coding DNA: TGTGCCAGTGCCTCGGGGAGCACTGAAGCTTTCTTT.

About this clonotype itself: Given a much more abundant clone one base away, this may be a read error. The chain carries TRBV7-4 and TRBJ2-5, with 9 nucleotides matching TRBD2. CDR1 and CDR2 from the germline V gene are SGHVT and SQSDAQ. The CDR3 has 17 residues. V dropped 4 bases and J dropped 2; count of bases not matched to a gene: 11. The CDR3 is CASSSVASGEVQETQYF. The DNA of the CDR3 is TGTGCCAGCAGCTCAGTGGCTAGCGGGGAAGTACAAGAGACCCAGTACTTC.

This clonotype was detected a few times. CDR3 sequence: CSVVGTTNTEAFF. The CDR3 bases are TGCAGCGTTGTAGGGACCACTAACACTGAAGCTTTCTTT. V is TRBV29-1 and J is TRBJ1-1, with D maybe TRBD1 (5 bases). There are 13 residues in the CDR3. Germline V lookup: CDR1 SQVTM, CDR2 ANQGSEA. Trimming removed 4 bases from V and 2 bases from J, with 11 bases in between. Combining the CDR3 with reference TRBV29-1 and TRBJ1-1 gives the whole variable domain SAVISQKPSRDICQRGTSLTIQCQVDSQVTMMFWYRQQPGQSLTLIATANQGSEATYESGFVIDKFPISRPNLTFSTLTVSNMSPEDSSIYLCSVVGTTNTEAFFGQGTRLTVV.

The sample holds a few counts of this clonotype. This chain uses TRBV19 with TRBJ2-7; D ambiguous. The CDR3 covers 14 residues. In germline, CDR1 is LNHDA, CDR2 SQIVND (reference sequence). V dropped 5 bases and J dropped 0 bases, with 11 bases sitting between them. The CDR3, as DNA: TGTGCCAGTAGTGTTCAGGCGTTCTCCTACGAGCAGTACTTC. This encodes CASSVQAFSYEQYF. Full variable domain (rest looked up from reference TRBV19 and TRBJ2-7): DGGITQSPKYLFRKEGQNVTLSCEQNLNHDAMYWYRQDPGQGLRLIYYSQIVNDFQKGDIAEGYSVSREKKESFPLTVTSAQKNPTAFYLCASSVQAFSYEQYFGPGTRLTVT.

V usage is TRBV24-1 and J usage is TRBJ2-1; the match to TRBD1 covers 11 bases. After removal of 3 bases from V and 2 bases from J, the junction contained 2 bases not matched to a gene. The CDR3 contains 16 residues. Germline-derived CDR1 and CDR2 are KGHDR and SFDVKD. The DNA of the CDR3 is TGTGCCACCAGTGATGGGGACAGGGGGGCCTACAATGAGCAGTTCTTC. This encodes CATSDGDRGAYNEQFF.

This clonotype was seen only a few times. One end of the junction varies from germline; a read error may be responsible. This chain links TRBV7-8 with TRBJ1-6; 7 bases are a match to TRBD1. The CDR3 spans 17 residues. Germline CDR1 is SGHVS and CDR2 is FQNEAQ. The CDR3 spells CASTLRGPSSYNSPLHF. The DNA for the CDR3 is TGTGCCAGCACCTTAAGGGGGCCCAGCTCCTATAATTCACCCCTCCACTTT. Complete variable domain (other parts from reference TRBV7-8 and TRBJ1-6): GAGVSQSPRYKVAKRGQDVALRCDPISGHVSLFWYQQALGQGPEFLTYFQNEAQLDKSGLPSDRFFAERPEGSVSTLKIQRTQQEDSAVYLCASTLRGPSSYNSPLHFGNGTRLTVT.

The table lists this clonotype with a few counts. V and J are TRBV11-2 and TRBJ2-3; TRBD2 aligns across 15 bases. V lost 0 bases to trimming and J lost 13 bases; unmatched junction nucleotides: 11. The CDR3 runs to 17 residues. From germline, CDR1 is SGHAT and CDR2 FQNNGV. The CDR3 loop is CASSLDPGLAGGVKEYF. CDR3 DNA: TGTGCCAGCAGCTTAGATCCGGGACTAGCGGGGGGTGTAAAGGAGTATTTT. The full variable domain, with the rest looked up from reference TRBV11-2 and TRBJ2-3, is EAGVAQSPRYKIIEKRQSVAFWCNPISGHATLYWYQQILGQGPKLLIQFQNNGVVDDSQLPKDRFSAERLKGVDSTLKIQPAKLEDSAVYLCASSLDPGLAGGVKEYFGPGTRLTVL.

This clonotype was seen a single time. The genes are TRBV12-3 or TRBV12-4 and TRBJ2-7, with 10 bases lining up with TRBD1. The CDR3 loop spans 15 amino acids. J gave up 5 bases and V 4 bases, and 8 bases lay outside the gene matches. This CDR3 reads CASSWGTGVVNEQYF. The DNA of the CDR3 is TGTGCCAGCAGTTGGGGGACAGGGGTCGTCAACGAGCAGTACTTC.

This clonotype occurred once. The chain uses TRBV27 and TRBJ2-7, with no clear D. Germline CDR1 is MNHEY and CDR2 is SMNVEV (reference sequence). Trimming left V 7 bases short and J 0 bases short, with 10 bases between. This CDR3 is built from 13 residues. This chain's CDR3 is CASTSKSSYEQYF. Here the CDR3 DNA reads TGTGCCAGCACGAGCAAGTCCTCCTACGAGCAGTACTTC.

This clonotype has a handful of counts. The chain is built from TRBV20-1 and TRBJ2-2; tentatively, D is TRBD1 (6 bases). The CDR3 contains 17 residues. Trimming removed 0 bases from V and 7 bases from J, with 21 bases in between. CDR1 and CDR2 (germline): DFQATT, SNEGSKA (reference sequence). The CDR3 is CSARDRGHPVGDGELFF. As DNA, the CDR3 is TGCAGTGCTAGAGATAGGGGACACCCTGTCGGGGACGGGGAGCTGTTTTTT.

V usage is TRBV20-1 and J usage is TRBJ2-1; TRBD2 aligns across 13 bases. V trimming: 6 bases; J trimming: 0 bases; junction bases outside the gene matches: 5. Germline CDR1 reads DFQATT; CDR2 reads SNEGSKA (reference sequence). The CDR3 totals 16 residues. For the CDR3, the DNA is TGCAGTGCCAGAAGACTAGCGGGGGGCTCCTACAATGAGCAGTTCTTC. Its protein product is CSARRLAGGSYNEQFF.

In its sample, this clonotype was seen many times. The chain recombines TRBV19 with TRBJ2-1; the D gene is possibly TRBD2 (7 bases). Germline CDR1 is LNHDA and CDR2 is SQIVND (reference sequence). This CDR3 spans 17 amino acids. The V gene lost 3 bases and the J gene lost 0 bases, with 15 bases spanning the gap. As DNA, the CDR3 is TGTGCCAGTAGTATTAAAGGGGGGGATTTCTCCTACAATGAGCAGTTCTTC. It encodes CASSIKGGDFSYNEQFF.

There are a few counts of this clonotype. The chain employs TRBV2 and TRBJ2-2; no clear D gene. The CDR3 consists of 12 residues. Germline V gene lookup returns CDR1 SNHLY and CDR2 FYNNEI. V lost 6 bases to trimming and J lost 4 bases, with 6 bases between them. The CDR3 bases are TGTGCCAGCAGAGGCACCACCGGGGAGCTGTTTTTT. This translates into CASRGTTGELFF.

This clonotype was detected ten times or more. This rearrangement joins TRBV19 to TRBJ1-1, with no clear D. The CDR3 sequence is 13 residues long. Trimming took off 7 bases at V and 0 bases at J, with 9 bases between the two ends. Germline V gene data show CDR1 as LNHDA and CDR2 as SQIVND (reference sequence). The CDR3 protein is CASKGEMNTEAFF. The CDR3 nucleotides are TGTGCCAGTAAGGGAGAAATGAACACTGAAGCTTTCTTT.